The 3 T cell receptor beta chains below all came from one sample that was sequenced in a study of identical twins. TCRdb reprocessed the 5' RACE reads via MiXCR and lists one record per CDR3 protein. The sample yields roughly 750,000 distinct CDR3 sequences, 21% seen once. This sample also appeared in a second study, on T cells expressing NK-cell markers.

The sample comprised PBMCs. The source of these receptors is a young woman in good health.

The chain carries TRBV7-8 and TRBJ1-1; maybe TRBD1 (5 bases). From germline, CDR1 is SGHVS and CDR2 FQNEAQ. The V end was cut by 7 bases, the J end by 4 bases, with 10 bases between. This CDR3 is 12 amino acids long. CDR3 nucleotides: TGTGCCAGCACGGGGGTGGCCACTGAAGCTTTCTTT. It encodes CASTGVATEAFF.

This clonotype has a handful of counts. The genes are TRBV9 and TRBJ1-5; D call uncertain. CDR1 is SGDLS, CDR2 YYNGEE, per germline. The V gene lost 0 bases and the J gene lost 5 bases, with 6 bases spanning the gap. The CDR3 is made up of 13 amino acids. CDR3 in DNA: TGTGCCAGCAGCGTAGGGAGTGATCAGCCCCAGCATTTT. Its translation: CASSVGSDQPQHF. Combining the CDR3 with reference TRBV9 and TRBJ1-5 gives the whole variable domain DSGVTQTPKHLITATGQRVTLRCSPRSGDLSVYWYQQSLDQGLQFLIQYYNGEERAKGNILERFSAQQFPDLHSELNLSSLELGDSALYFCASSVGSDQPQHFGDGTRLSIL.

This clonotype came up a few times. The chain is built from TRBV5-1 and TRBJ2-1; TRBD1 is a possible D gene (6 bases). The V end was cut by 1 base, the J end by 5 bases, with 16 bases between. CDR3 size: 16 residues. In germline, CDR1 is SGHRS, CDR2 YFSETQ. The CDR3 protein is CASSLRGQHPHNEQFF. The DNA of the CDR3 is TGCGCCAGCAGCTTGAGGGGACAACATCCCCACAATGAGCAGTTCTTC.